This TCR beta chain comes out of a study of blood T cell repertoires in COVID-19. Method: immunoSEQ multiplex PCR; TCRdb's copy keeps in-frame clones and lacks some. The sample carries under 200,000 clones, around 91% recorded once. With 0 bases clipped from V and 3 bases from J, the junction kept 2 bases outside the gene matches. Germline V gene sequence: CDR1 MNHEY, CDR2 SVGAGI. This CDR3 has 14 amino acids. The receptor was derived from a woman between 18 and 30 years old who had recovered from COVID-19. The sample was PBMCs or T cells enriched from blood (not recorded which). The chain combines TRBV6-5 with TRBJ2-7, with 7 bases identical to TRBD1. CDR3 sequence (DNA): TGTGCCAGCAGTTACTCGGGACAGAGCTACGAGCAGTACTTC. Its protein is CASSYSGQSYEQYF.